Below are 22 T cell receptor beta chains sequenced from a single sample in a study of blood T cells in healthy people across ages. Through a sample-barcoded 5' primer and a J-beta primer mix, a second PCR was run for 7 to 11 cycles. A single record per CDR3 protein comes from TCRdb applying MiXCR to the 5' RACE reads. The sample carries roughly 410,000 distinct CDR3 sequences, 45% to 65% recorded once. The sample consisted of blood. These receptors were collected from a man between 60 and 75 years old in good health.

The chain carries TRBV5-1 and TRBJ2-7; no firm D call. Trimming shortened V by 6 bases and J by 2 bases, and 12 bases separated the two germline ends. The CDR3 sequence is 13 residues long. The germline CDR1 and CDR2 sequences are SGHRS and YFSETQ. CDR3: CASKWVGAYEQYF. In nucleotides, the CDR3 is TGCGCCAGCAAATGGGTGGGCGCCTACGAGCAGTACTTC. Together with reference TRBV5-1 and TRBJ2-7, the CDR3 gives the full variable domain: KAGVTQTPRYLIKTRGQQVTLSCSPISGHRSVSWYQQTPGQGLQFLFEYFSETQRNKGNFPGRFSGRQFSNSRSEMNVSTLELGDSALYLCASKWVGAYEQYFGPGTRLTVT.

This chain joins TRBV20-1 and TRBJ2-7; tentative D call: TRBD2 (6 bases). Near its end, the DNA agrees better with TRBJ2-5, so the J call may be wrong. This CDR3 region has 12 residues. Germline assignment: CDR1 DFQATT and CDR2 SNEGSKA (reference sequence). The CDR3 DNA sequence: TGCAGTGCTCAGGAGGGACGCGAGACCCAGTACTTC. This encodes CSAQEGRETQYF.

The chain recombines TRBV6-5 with TRBJ2-6; 10 bases are a match to TRBD1. Germline V gene data show CDR1 as MNHEY and CDR2 as SVGAGI. The J segment lost 0 bases and the V segment lost 10 bases, leaving 3 bases of the junction unmatched. The CDR3 length is 15 residues. The CDR3 nucleotides are TGTGCCACCAGGACAGGGGGCTCTGGGGCCAACGTCCTGACTTTC. Its translation is CATRTGGSGANVLTF.

This clonotype occurred a few times. The rearrangement links TRBV5-6 to TRBJ2-4, with TRBD1 matching over 10 bases. J lost 2 bases, V lost 2 bases, and 4 bases had no gene match. Germline-derived CDR1 and CDR2 are SGHDT and YYEEEE. The CDR3 loop spans 16 amino acids. CDR3 nucleotide sequence: TGTGCCAGCAGCTTTGTGACAGGGGGCACCAAAAACATTCAGTACTTC. It translates to CASSFVTGGTKNIQYF.

The CDR3 protein is CSAPSTSGRTYEQYF. The CDR3 DNA follows: TGCAGTGCTCCCTCTACTAGCGGGAGGACCTACGAGCAGTACTTC. The chain combines TRBV20-1 with TRBJ2-7, with 12 bases fitting TRBD2. This CDR3 comprises 15 residues. The trim removed 5 bases at V and 2 bases at J, leaving 7 bases unmatched. Germline V gives CDR1 DFQATT, CDR2 SNEGSKA (reference sequence).

The V gene is TRBV7-2, the J gene TRBJ2-5; D not certain. The germline CDR1 and CDR2 sequences are SGHTA and FQGNSA. Trimming removed 4 bases at V and 3 bases at J, with 12 bases between. The CDR3 extends over 14 amino acids. CDR3 nucleotide sequence: TGTGCCAGCAGCTCCCTGGACGGTAAAGAGACCCAGTACTTC. Its protein is CASSSLDGKETQYF.

In DNA, the CDR3 is TGTGCCACCCGGACCAGGGCCCAGACCCAGTACTTC. It is translated as CATRTRAQTQYF. The chain employs TRBV27 and TRBJ2-5, with a weak D call TRBD1 (5 bases). The CDR3 covers 12 residues. Germline loops: CDR1 MNHEY, CDR2 SMNVEV (reference sequence). Between the trimmed V and J ends, which lost 10 bases and 6 bases, there was a span of 15 bases.

Comments on this clonotype: Germline and junction disagree at one end, which may indicate a read error. The rearrangement uses TRBV7-2 and TRBJ2-7; D is ambiguous. Germline V lookup: CDR1 SGHTA, CDR2 FQGNSA. The CDR3 loop spans 14 amino acids. The CDR3 here is CASSVWSTSDEQYF. CDR3 bases: TGTGCCAGCAGCGTCTGGAGTACGTCCGACGAGCAGTATTTC.

This clonotype was detected only once. The chain links TRBV20-1 to TRBJ2-7; possibly TRBD2 for D (7 bases). The J call is uncertain, as TRBJ2-5 better fits the DNA end. Looked up from germline, CDR1 is DFQATT and CDR2 is SNEGSKA (reference sequence). The CDR3 contains 15 residues. The CDR3 DNA reads TGCAGTGCTAGAGATACGCGGGGGCAAGGAGAGACCCAGTACTTC. Its protein is CSARDTRGQGETQYF.

With respect to this clonotype: The junction shows a germline mismatch at one end, possibly a read error. V gene TRBV12-3 or TRBV12-4 combines with J gene TRBJ1-5; TRBD1 is a possible D gene (6 bases). The CDR3 is made up of 13 amino acids. The CDR3 loop is CASHTGFNQLQHF. The CDR3 DNA reads as TGTGCCAGCCACACAGGGTTCAATCAGCTCCAGCATTTT.

This clonotype showed up just a few times. V is TRBV12-3 or TRBV12-4 and J is TRBJ2-3, with D possibly being TRBD1 or TRBD2 (6 bases each). V dropped 1 base and J dropped 5 bases, with 13 bases sitting between them. The CDR3 runs 15 residues. The CDR3: CASSLGGATGDTQYF. The CDR3 region has the DNA TGTGCCAGCAGTTTAGGGGGGGCGACTGGAGATACGCAGTATTTT.

This rearrangement joins TRBV6-6 to TRBJ2-7, with D perhaps matching TRBD1 (5 bases). The CDR3 totals 15 residues. Germline V lookup: CDR1 MNHNY, CDR2 SVGAGI (reference sequence). Trimming stripped 6 bases from V and 1 base from J, with 16 bases between. The CDR3 is CASSPLDRVSYEQYF. CDR3 bases: TGTGCCAGCAGCCCCCTCGACAGAGTGTCCTACGAGCAGTACTTC.

This clonotype was detected a few times. The chain couples TRBV4-3 to TRBJ2-7; the D call may be TRBD1 or TRBD2 (5 bases each). The germline V gene has CDR1 LGHNA and CDR2 YSLEER. The CDR3 runs 15 residues. V gave up 4 bases and J gave up 1 base, with 14 bases separating them. In DNA, the CDR3 is TGCGCCAGCAGCCTTGAGGGGCAGGGATCCTACGAGCAGTACTTC. This sequence encodes CASSLEGQGSYEQYF.

The rearrangement joins TRBV6-2 or TRBV6-3 to TRBJ2-1, with D perhaps TRBD1 or TRBD2 (5 bases each). Germline lookup yields CDR1 MNHEY and CDR2 SVGEGT. The V gene lost 7 bases and the J gene lost 3 bases, with 13 bases spanning the gap. The CDR3 consists of 14 residues. The CDR3 DNA is TGTGCCAGCAAGACTACAGGAAACTACAATGAGCAGTTCTTC. The encoded protein is CASKTTGNYNEQFF.

J is TRBJ2-1 and V is TRBV20-1, with a tentative D call TRBD2 (7 bases). Per the germline V gene, CDR1 is DFQATT and CDR2 is SNEGSKA (reference sequence). Deletions cut 6 bases from V and 2 bases from J, with 17 bases between. The CDR3 totals 15 residues. The CDR3 protein is CSAPEGGAAYNEQFF. DNA of the CDR3: TGCAGTGCCCCCGAGGGGGGGGCCGCCTACAATGAGCAGTTCTTC.

This clonotype was observed many times. The genes are TRBV20-1 and TRBJ2-1, with TRBD2 matching over 11 bases. Germline V gene data show CDR1 as DFQATT and CDR2 as SNEGSKA (reference sequence). The CDR3 is 16 residues long. V lost 3 bases, J lost 8 bases, and 12 bases stayed unmatched. The CDR3 reads CSARFSGGGSRDEQFF. In DNA, the CDR3 is TGCAGTGCTAGGTTTAGCGGGGGGGGGTCTAGGGATGAGCAGTTCTTC.

The V and J genes are TRBV29-1 and TRBJ2-5, with 7 bases fitting TRBD1. The CDR3 is made up of 12 amino acids. Germline CDR1 and CDR2: SQVTM and ANQGSEA. Trimming at V came to 6 bases and at J to 3 bases, leaving 4 bases not matched to a gene. CDR3 nucleotide sequence: TGCAGCGTAAGACAGGGCGAAGAGACCCAGTACTTC. Its protein product is CSVRQGEETQYF. Combining the CDR3 with reference TRBV29-1 and TRBJ2-5 gives the whole variable domain SAVISQKPSRDICQRGTSLTIQCQVDSQVTMMFWYRQQPGQSLTLIATANQGSEATYESGFVIDKFPISRPNLTFSTLTVSNMSPEDSSIYLCSVRQGEETQYFGPGTRLLVL.

The chain couples TRBV4-3 to TRBJ2-1, with 9 bases identical to TRBD2. V was clipped by 1 base and J by 7 bases; unmatched bases: 14. The CDR3 totals 18 residues. The germline gives CDR1 LGHNA, CDR2 YSLEER. The CDR3 protein is CASSQGGASAGGGNEQFF. CDR3 nucleotides: TGCGCCAGCAGCCAAGGGGGAGCCTCAGCGGGAGGAGGAAATGAGCAGTTCTTC.

This clonotype was picked up many times. The genes are TRBV7-9 and TRBJ2-1; D possibly corresponds to TRBD2 (6 bases). Trimming removed 7 bases from V and 5 bases from J, with 18 bases in between. The CDR3 totals 15 residues. Germline CDR1 and CDR2: SEHNR and FQNEAQ (reference sequence). The CDR3 spells CASTSQISGNNEQFF. The CDR3 bases are TGTGCCAGCACTTCCCAGATTAGCGGAAACAATGAGCAGTTCTTC.

J is TRBJ2-2 and V is TRBV5-6; no clear D. This CDR3 contains 16 residues. V gave up 1 base and J gave up 1 base, with 11 bases separating them. Germline V CDR1 and CDR2: SGHDT, YYEEEE. The CDR3 coding sequence is TGTGCCAGCAGCTTGACGTCCCTAATGAACACCGGGGAGCTGTTTTTT. The encoded protein is CASSLTSLMNTGELFF.

The V call is TRBV20-1, the J call TRBJ1-5; D unclear. This CDR3 contains 11 residues. CDR1 and CDR2 from the germline V gene are DFQATT and SNEGSKA (reference sequence). Trimming left V 3 bases short and J 3 bases short, with 3 bases between. Written as DNA, the CDR3 is TGCAGTGCTAGCCCCAATCAGCCCCAGCATTTT. As protein: CSASPNQPQHF.

This clonotype was detected many times. The CDR3 nucleotides read TGCAGTGTGGACCCGGGCCTTAGGGGCCATGAGCAGTTCTTC. Residues: CSVDPGLRGHEQFF. The chain links TRBV20-1 to TRBJ2-1; the D gene is possibly TRBD1 (5 bases). V was pared by 7 bases and J by 8 bases, with 21 bases between. Germline V CDR1 and CDR2: DFQATT, SNEGSKA (reference sequence). This CDR3 has 14 residues.